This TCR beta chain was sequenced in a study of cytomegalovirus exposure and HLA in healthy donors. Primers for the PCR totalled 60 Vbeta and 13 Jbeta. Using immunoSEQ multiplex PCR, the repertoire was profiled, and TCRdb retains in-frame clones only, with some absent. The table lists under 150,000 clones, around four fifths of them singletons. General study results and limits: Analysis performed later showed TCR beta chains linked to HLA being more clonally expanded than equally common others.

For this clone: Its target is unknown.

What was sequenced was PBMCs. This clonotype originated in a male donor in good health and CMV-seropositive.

The CDR3 nucleotides read TGTGCCAGCAGTCTCGGGACAGGGGCCAAAAACATTCAGTACTTC. Translated, it gives CASSLGTGAKNIQYF. The chain has TRBV28 and TRBJ2-4, with 9 bases lining up with TRBD1. Per the germline V gene, CDR1 is MDHEN and CDR2 is SYDVKM. This CDR3 is 15 amino acids long. V dropped 5 bases and J dropped 1; count of bases not matched to a gene: 3.